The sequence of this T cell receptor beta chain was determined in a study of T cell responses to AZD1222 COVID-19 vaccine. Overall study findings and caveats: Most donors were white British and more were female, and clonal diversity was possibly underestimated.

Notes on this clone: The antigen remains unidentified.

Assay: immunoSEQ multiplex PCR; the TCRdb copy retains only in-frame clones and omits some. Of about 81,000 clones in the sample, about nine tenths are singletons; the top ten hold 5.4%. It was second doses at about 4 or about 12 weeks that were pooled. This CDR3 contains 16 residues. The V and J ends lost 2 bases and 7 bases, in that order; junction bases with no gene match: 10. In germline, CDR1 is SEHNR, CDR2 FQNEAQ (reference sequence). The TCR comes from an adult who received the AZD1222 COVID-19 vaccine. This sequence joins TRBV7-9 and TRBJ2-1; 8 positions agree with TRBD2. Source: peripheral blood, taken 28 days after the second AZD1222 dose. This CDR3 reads CASSLTRFSGENEQFF. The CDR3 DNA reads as TGTGCCAGCAGCTTAACACGGTTTAGCGGGGAAAATGAGCAGTTCTTC.